The 2 T cell receptor beta chains presented below share a single source sample, sequenced in a study of T cells after yellow fever vaccination. TCRdb re-analysed the 5' RACE reads in MiXCR, keeping a single row per CDR3 protein. The table has just under 600,000 distinct CDR3 sequences, approximately 13% seen once. This specimen consisted of PBMCs, obtained on the day of the yellow fever booster vaccination. The receptors stem from a man between 25 and 39 years old who received the YFV17D yellow fever vaccine.

This clonotype was seen a handful of times. CDR3 sequence reads: CASSLGLADTGELFF. The CDR3 DNA reads TGCGCCAGCAGCTTAGGACTAGCGGACACCGGGGAGCTGTTTTTT. V and J are TRBV5-1 and TRBJ2-2; 10 nucleotides match TRBD2. Germline V gene sequence: CDR1 SGHRS, CDR2 YFSETQ. The CDR3 totals 15 residues. J was trimmed by 3 bases and V by 2 bases; bases with no gene match: 1.

This chain connects TRBV5-1 to TRBJ1-2; a possible D gene is TRBD1 (6 bases). The CDR3 totals 15 residues. The V gene's germline CDR1 is SGHRS and CDR2 YFSETQ. V lost 4 bases to trimming and J lost 4 bases, with 17 bases between them. The CDR3 sequence: CASSGLGGAGYGYTF. CDR3 DNA: TGCGCCAGCAGCGGACTAGGGGGAGCTGGCTATGGCTACACCTTC.